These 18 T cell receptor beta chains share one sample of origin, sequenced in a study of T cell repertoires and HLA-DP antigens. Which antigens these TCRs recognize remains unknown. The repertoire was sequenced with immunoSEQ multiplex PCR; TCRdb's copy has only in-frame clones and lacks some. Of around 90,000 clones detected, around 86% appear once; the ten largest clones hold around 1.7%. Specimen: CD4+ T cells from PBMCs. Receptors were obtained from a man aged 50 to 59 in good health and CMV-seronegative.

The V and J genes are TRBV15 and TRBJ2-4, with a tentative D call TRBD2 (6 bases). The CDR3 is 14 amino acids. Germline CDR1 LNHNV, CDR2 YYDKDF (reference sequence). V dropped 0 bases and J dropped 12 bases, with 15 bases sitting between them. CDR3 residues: CATSRDSPGGAQYF. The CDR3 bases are TGTGCCACCAGCAGAGATAGCCCAGGAGGGGCTCAGTACTTC.

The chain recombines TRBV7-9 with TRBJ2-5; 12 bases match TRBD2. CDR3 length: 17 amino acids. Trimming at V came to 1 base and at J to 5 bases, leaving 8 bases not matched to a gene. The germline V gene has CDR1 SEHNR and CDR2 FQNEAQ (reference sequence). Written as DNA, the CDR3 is TGTGCCAGCAGCTTAGAAGGCCGGACTAGCGGGATTGAGACCCAGTACTTC. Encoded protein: CASSLEGRTSGIETQYF.

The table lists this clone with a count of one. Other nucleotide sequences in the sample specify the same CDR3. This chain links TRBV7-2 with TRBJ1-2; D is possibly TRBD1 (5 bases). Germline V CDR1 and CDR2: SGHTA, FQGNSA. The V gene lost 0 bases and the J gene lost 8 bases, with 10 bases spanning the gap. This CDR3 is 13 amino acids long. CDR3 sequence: CASSLASGEGYTF. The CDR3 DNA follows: TGTGCCAGCAGCTTAGCCTCGGGGGAGGGCTACACCTTC.

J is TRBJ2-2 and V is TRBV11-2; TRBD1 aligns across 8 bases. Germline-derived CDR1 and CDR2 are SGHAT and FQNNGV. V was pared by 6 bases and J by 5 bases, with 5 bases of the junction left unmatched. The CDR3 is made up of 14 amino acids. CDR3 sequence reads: CASRNQGATGELFF. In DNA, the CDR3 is TGTGCCAGCAGAAATCAGGGGGCTACCGGGGAGCTGTTTTTT. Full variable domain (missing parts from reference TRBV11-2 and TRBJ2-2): EAGVAQSPRYKIIEKRQSVAFWCNPISGHATLYWYQQILGQGPKLLIQFQNNGVVDDSQLPKDRFSAERLKGVDSTLKIQPAKLEDSAVYLCASRNQGATGELFFGEGSRLTVL.

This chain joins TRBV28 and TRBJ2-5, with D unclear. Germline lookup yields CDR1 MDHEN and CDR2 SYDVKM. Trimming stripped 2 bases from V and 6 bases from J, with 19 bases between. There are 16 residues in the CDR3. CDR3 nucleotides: TGTGCCAGCAGTTTACAGGACCACGCTGGGCGGAAGACCCAGTACTTC. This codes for CASSLQDHAGRKTQYF.

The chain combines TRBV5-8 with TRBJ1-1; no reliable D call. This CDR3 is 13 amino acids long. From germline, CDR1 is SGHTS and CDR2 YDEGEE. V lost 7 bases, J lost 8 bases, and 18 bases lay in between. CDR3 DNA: TGTGCCAGCCGTTTCGGGTACGGATCGGAAGCTTTCTTT. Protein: CASRFGYGSEAFF.

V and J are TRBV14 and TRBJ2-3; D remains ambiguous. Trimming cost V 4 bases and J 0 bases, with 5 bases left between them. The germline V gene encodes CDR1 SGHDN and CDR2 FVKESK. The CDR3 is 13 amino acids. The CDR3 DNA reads TGTGCCAGCAGCCCCATTAGCACAGATACGCAGTATTTT. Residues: CASSPISTDTQYF.

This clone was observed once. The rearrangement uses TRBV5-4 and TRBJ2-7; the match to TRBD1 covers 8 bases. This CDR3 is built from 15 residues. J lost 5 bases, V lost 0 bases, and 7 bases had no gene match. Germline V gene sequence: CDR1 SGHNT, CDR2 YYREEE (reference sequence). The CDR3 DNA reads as TGTGCCAGCAGCTTGGCCTCCGCAGGGGGCCACGAGCAGTACTTC. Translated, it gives CASSLASAGGHEQYF.

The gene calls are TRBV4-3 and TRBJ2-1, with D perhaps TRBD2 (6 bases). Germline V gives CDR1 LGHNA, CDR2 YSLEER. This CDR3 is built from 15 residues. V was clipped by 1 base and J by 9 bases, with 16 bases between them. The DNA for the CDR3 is TGCGCCAGCAGCCAAGTGACTAGAGGGCCTGGTGAGCAGTTCTTC. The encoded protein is CASSQVTRGPGEQFF.

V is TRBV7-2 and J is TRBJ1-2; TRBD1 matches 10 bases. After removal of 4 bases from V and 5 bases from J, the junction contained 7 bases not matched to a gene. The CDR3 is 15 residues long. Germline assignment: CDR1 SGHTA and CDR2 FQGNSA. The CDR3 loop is CASSSDRGEVYGYTF. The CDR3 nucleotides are TGTGCCAGCAGCTCGGACAGGGGGGAGGTATATGGCTACACCTTC. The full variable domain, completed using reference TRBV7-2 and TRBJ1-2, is GAGVSQSPSNKVTEKGKDVELRCDPISGHTALYWYRQSLGQGLEFLIYFQGNSAPDKSGLPSDRFSAERTGGSVSTLTIQRTQQEDSAVYLCASSSDRGEVYGYTFGSGTRLTVV.

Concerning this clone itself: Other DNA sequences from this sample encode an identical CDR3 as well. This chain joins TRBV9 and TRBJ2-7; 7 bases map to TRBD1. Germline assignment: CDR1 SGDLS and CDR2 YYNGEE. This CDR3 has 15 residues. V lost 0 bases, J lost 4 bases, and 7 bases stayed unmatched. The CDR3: CASSVGSGGGYEQYF. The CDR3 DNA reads TGTGCCAGCAGCGTAGGGTCAGGGGGTGGTTACGAGCAGTACTTC.

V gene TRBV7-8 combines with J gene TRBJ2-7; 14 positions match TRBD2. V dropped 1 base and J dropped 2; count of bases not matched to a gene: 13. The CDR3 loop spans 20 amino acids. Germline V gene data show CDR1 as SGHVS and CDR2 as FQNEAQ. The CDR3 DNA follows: TGTGCCAGCAGCTTAGAGGTGGCCGGGACTAGCGGGAGAGGAGCCTACGAGCAGTACTTC. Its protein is CASSLEVAGTSGRGAYEQYF.

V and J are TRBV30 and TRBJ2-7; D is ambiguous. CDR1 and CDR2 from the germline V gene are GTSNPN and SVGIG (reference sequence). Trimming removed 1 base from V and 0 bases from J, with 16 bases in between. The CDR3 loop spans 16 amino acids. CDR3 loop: CAWSATPPWSSYEQYF. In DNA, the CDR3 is TGTGCCTGGAGTGCCACTCCTCCGTGGAGCTCCTACGAGCAGTACTTC. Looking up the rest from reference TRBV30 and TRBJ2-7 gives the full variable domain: SQTIHQWPATLVQPVGSPLSLECTVEGTSNPNLYWYRQAAGRGLQLLFYSVGIGQISSEVPQNLSASRPQDRQFILSSKKLLLSDSGFYLCAWSATPPWSSYEQYFGPGTRLTVT.

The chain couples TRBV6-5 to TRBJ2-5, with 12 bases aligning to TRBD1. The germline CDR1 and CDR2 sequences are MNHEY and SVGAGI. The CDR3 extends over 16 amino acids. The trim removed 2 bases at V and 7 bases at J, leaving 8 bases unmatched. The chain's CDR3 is CASSYGGQGAQGTQYF. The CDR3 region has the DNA TGTGCCAGCAGTTACGGGGGACAGGGGGCGCAGGGGACCCAGTACTTC.

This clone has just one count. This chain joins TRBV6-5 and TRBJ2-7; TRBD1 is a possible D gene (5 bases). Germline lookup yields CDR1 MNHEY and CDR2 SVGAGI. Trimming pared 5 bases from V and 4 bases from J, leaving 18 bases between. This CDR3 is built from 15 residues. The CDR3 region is CASSPFSGAIYEQYF. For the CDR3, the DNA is TGTGCCAGCAGTCCGTTTAGTGGGGCGATTTACGAGCAGTACTTC.

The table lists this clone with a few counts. The CDR3 sequence: CASSFGGINTEAFF. CDR3 sequence (DNA): TGTGCCAGCAGCTTCGGCGGGATTAACACTGAAGCTTTCTTT. The chain has TRBV7-6 and TRBJ1-1; D remains unclear. Trimming took off 3 bases at V and 2 bases at J, with 10 bases between the two ends. The CDR3 spans 14 residues. Germline V gives CDR1 SGHVS, CDR2 FNYEAQ.

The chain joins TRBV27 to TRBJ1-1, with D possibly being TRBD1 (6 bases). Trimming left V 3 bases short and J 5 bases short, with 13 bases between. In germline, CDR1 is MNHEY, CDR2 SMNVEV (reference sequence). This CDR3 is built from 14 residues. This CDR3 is CASSFGQGKTEAFF. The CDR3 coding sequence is TGTGCCAGCAGTTTTGGCCAGGGGAAGACTGAAGCTTTCTTT.

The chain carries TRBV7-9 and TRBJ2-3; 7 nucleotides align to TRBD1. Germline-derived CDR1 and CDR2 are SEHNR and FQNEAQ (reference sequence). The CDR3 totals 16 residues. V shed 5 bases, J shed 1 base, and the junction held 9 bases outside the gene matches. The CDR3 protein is CASSIRQGRGTDTQYF. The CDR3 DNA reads TGTGCCAGCAGCATACGACAGGGCAGGGGCACAGATACGCAGTATTTT.